This T cell receptor (beta chain) derives from a study of shared clonotypes between healthy human individuals. Cells designated naive CD8 were CD45RO-negative and were positively selected for CCR7, with terminally differentiated effector memory CD45RA+ cells excluded. The V segment lost 5 bases and the J segment 2 bases; nucleotides outside the gene matches: 6. The CDR3 covers 17 residues. The germline V gene encodes CDR1 MDHEN and CDR2 SYDVKM. Data came from immunoSEQ multiplex PCR; TCRdb stores just in-frame clones and leaves some out. The table shows about 2 million clones, with about 94% occurring only once.

This clonotype was sampled from a young man in good health. The chain combines TRBV28 with TRBJ2-3, with 14 bases lining up with TRBD2. The sample taken for sequencing was naive CD8+ T cells sorted from blood. CDR3 sequence (DNA): TGTGCCAGCAGTCACGGACTAGCGGGGGGAGCCACAGATACGCAGTATTTT. This encodes CASSHGLAGGATDTQYF.